What follows are 20 T cell receptor beta chains derived from one specimen sequenced in a study of blood T cells in healthy people across ages. With a J-beta primer mix and a sample-barcoded 5' primer, a second PCR ran 7 to 11 cycles. TCRdb reanalysed the 5' RACE reads using MiXCR and keeps one entry per CDR3 protein. This table has 1.5 million to 2 million distinct CDR3 sequences, 30% to 40% appearing once. Sequencing was done on a sample of blood. Every receptor here comes from a human donor in good health.

The V call is TRBV2, the J call TRBJ2-1; a weak D match, TRBD2 (5 bases). V was shortened by 5 bases and J by 10 bases, with 15 bases between the two germline ends. In germline, CDR1 is SNHLY, CDR2 FYNNEI. The CDR3 consists of 13 residues. The CDR3 DNA follows: TGTGCCAGCAGTACCGCCCGATGGGAGGAGCAGTTCTTC. Protein: CASSTARWEEQFF.

The rearrangement joins TRBV20-1 to TRBJ1-4; 10 bases match TRBD1. The CDR3 has 14 amino acids. Germline V gene lookup returns CDR1 DFQATT and CDR2 SNEGSKA (reference sequence). The CDR3 loop is CSVLPGTGVEKLFF. The CDR3 bases are TGCAGCGTTCTGCCCGGGACAGGGGTTGAAAAACTGTTTTTT.

This clonotype was seen only a few times. Compared with germline, one end of the junction differs, possibly owing to a read error. The V call is TRBV6-5, the J call TRBJ1-6; tentatively, D is TRBD1 (6 bases). This CDR3 is 16 amino acids long. The germline V gene encodes CDR1 MNHEY and CDR2 SVGAGI. CDR3 loop: CASTRGGKYYSSPLHF. CDR3 bases: TGTGCCAGCACCAGGGGAGGAAAATACTATAGTTCACCCCTCCACTTT.

V is TRBV12-3 or TRBV12-4 and J is TRBJ1-6, with a weak D call TRBD1 (6 bases). The CDR3 runs to 13 residues. Trimming pared 5 bases from V and 8 bases from J, leaving 10 bases between. The CDR3 DNA follows: TGTGCCAGCAGTCCTTACAGGGATTCACCCCTCCACTTT. It specifies CASSPYRDSPLHF.

This clonotype was seen only a few times. The chain carries TRBV4-1 and TRBJ1-5; D is unresolved. The V gene's germline CDR1 is MGHRA and CDR2 YSYEKL. V dropped 0 bases and J dropped 5 bases, with 11 bases sitting between them. The CDR3 is 15 amino acids. The DNA for the CDR3 is TGCGCCAGCAGCCAAGACTTGTCTGCGCATCAGCCCCAGCATTTT. Protein product: CASSQDLSAHQPQHF.

The J gene is TRBJ2-5, the V gene TRBV5-1; TRBD2 matches at 14 bases. V lost 4 bases to trimming and J lost 4 bases; unmatched junction nucleotides: 9. Looked up from germline, CDR1 is SGHRS and CDR2 is YFSETQ. The CDR3 runs to 17 residues. Written as DNA, the CDR3 is TGCGCCAGCAGCCCTCCCCAGGGACTAGCGGGGGTAGAGACCCAGTACTTC. Its protein is CASSPPQGLAGVETQYF.

The V gene is TRBV5-1, the J gene TRBJ2-7; the D gene is possibly TRBD2 (6 bases). The J call may be mistaken, given a closer DNA end match to TRBJ2-5. The CDR3 runs 14 residues. Germline assignment: CDR1 SGHRS and CDR2 YFSETQ. CDR3 coding DNA: TGCGCCAGCAGCTTGTTCCTGGAGGGGGAGACCCAGTACTTC. Translation: CASSLFLEGETQYF.

The chain has TRBV9 and TRBJ2-1, with 8 nucleotides matching TRBD2. J gave up 5 bases and V 0 bases, and 10 bases lay outside the gene matches. The CDR3 runs 17 residues. Germline loops: CDR1 SGDLS, CDR2 YYNGEE. CDR3 bases: TGTGCCAGCAGCGTAGGAGGAGAAGCGGGGGTTAACAATGAGCAGTTCTTC. Translating it yields CASSVGGEAGVNNEQFF.

The chain carries TRBV5-1 and TRBJ1-5, with D maybe TRBD1 (5 bases). The germline V gene encodes CDR1 SGHRS and CDR2 YFSETQ. V was pared by 3 bases and J by 2 bases, with 12 bases between. The CDR3 extends over 15 amino acids. CDR3 sequence (DNA): TGCGCCAGCAGCTATGGGGGTAACGGCAATCAGCCCCAGCATTTT. Protein sequence: CASSYGGNGNQPQHF.

The chain joins TRBV20-1 to TRBJ2-5; maybe TRBD1 (6 bases). CDR3 length: 13 residues. Germline CDR1 and CDR2: DFQATT and SNEGSKA (reference sequence). Trimming pared 5 bases from V and 5 bases from J, leaving 15 bases between. The CDR3 coding sequence is TGCAGTGCTGGGCTGACAGGCCGGGAGACCCAGTACTTC. Its protein product is CSAGLTGRETQYF.

CDR3 DNA: TGTGCCAGCAGCCCCAGAGCGACCGGGGGCTACACCTTC. Translation: CASSPRATGGYTF. V usage is TRBV9 and J usage is TRBJ1-2; D ambiguous. V was shortened by 4 bases and J by 8 bases, with 15 bases between the two germline ends. CDR3 size: 13 residues. Germline V CDR1 and CDR2: SGDLS, YYNGEE.

The chain combines TRBV29-1 with TRBJ1-2; no clear D. CDR1 SQVTM and CDR2 ANQGSEA come from the germline V gene. V was shortened by 4 bases and J by 7 bases, with 10 bases between the two germline ends. The CDR3 has 11 amino acids. CDR3 coding DNA: TGCAGCGTTGGAACAGTCCGTGGCTACACCTTC. Translating gives CSVGTVRGYTF.

This rearrangement joins TRBV6-5 to TRBJ2-1; D may match TRBD1 or TRBD2 (5 bases each). V dropped 0 bases and J dropped 9 bases, with 18 bases sitting between them. The CDR3 runs to 16 residues. Germline V lookup: CDR1 MNHEY, CDR2 SVGAGI. The CDR3 reads CASSYSKVSPGTEQFF. CDR3 DNA: TGTGCCAGCAGTTACTCGAAGGTCTCACCAGGGACTGAGCAGTTCTTC.

This sequence joins TRBV20-1 and TRBJ2-3, with no clear D. This CDR3 comprises 15 residues. Trimming stripped 6 bases from V and 1 base from J, with 17 bases between. Germline V CDR1 and CDR2: DFQATT, SNEGSKA (reference sequence). CDR3: CSAPSAAEGTDTQYF. The CDR3 nucleotides read TGCAGTGCCCCCTCCGCGGCTGAGGGCACAGATACGCAGTATTTT.

This clonotype showed up just a few times. The chain carries TRBV6-6 and TRBJ2-5; no clear D. Trimming shortened V by 3 bases and J by 9 bases, and 14 bases separated the two germline ends. Germline values: CDR1 MNHNY, CDR2 SVGAGI (reference sequence). The CDR3 is made up of 13 amino acids. The CDR3 loop is CASSYVRGGAQYF. DNA of the CDR3: TGTGCCAGCAGTTATGTCCGTGGTGGGGCCCAGTACTTC.

Comment on this clonotype: The junction departs from germline at one end; a sequencing error may be responsible. V gene TRBV7-9 combines with J gene TRBJ1-1, with 7 positions matching TRBD1. Germline CDR1 and CDR2: SEHNR and FQNEAQ (reference sequence). The CDR3 is made up of 15 amino acids. CDR3 in DNA: TGTGCCAGCAGACGGGACAGCGAGGGGAACACTGGAGCTTTCTTT. Translation: CASRRDSEGNTGAFF.

This clonotype appeared a few times. The chain recombines TRBV4-1 with TRBJ2-7, with D possibly being TRBD1 or TRBD2 (6 bases each). Deletions cut 1 base from V and 5 bases from J, with 18 bases between. Per germline, CDR1 MGHRA and CDR2 YSYEKL. The CDR3 length is 16 residues. The CDR3 reads CASSQGPWGAFHEQYF. The DNA for the CDR3 is TGCGCCAGCAGCCAAGGGCCATGGGGGGCTTTCCACGAGCAGTACTTC.

This chain connects TRBV9 to TRBJ2-5, with TRBD2 matching over 15 bases. Trimming at V came to 3 bases and at J to 11 bases, leaving 8 bases not matched to a gene. Germline assignment: CDR1 SGDLS and CDR2 YYNGEE. CDR3 length: 15 amino acids. CDR3 in DNA: TGTGCCAGCAGCGCCGGACTAGCGGGGGGGAATGAGCAGTACTTC. Its protein product is CASSAGLAGGNEQYF.

The rearrangement joins TRBV10-2 to TRBJ2-5; 8 bases agree with TRBD1. The CDR3 is 14 residues long. Germline trimming cut 3 bases from V and 6 bases from J; bases unmatched to any gene: 6. Germline V gives CDR1 WSHSY, CDR2 SAAADI. CDR3 protein: CASSESGGLKTQYF. CDR3 nucleotides: TGCGCCAGCAGTGAATCAGGGGGCCTCAAGACCCAGTACTTC.

This clonotype has only a few counts. The gene calls are TRBV7-2 and TRBJ2-7; 8 bases line up with TRBD2. The CDR3 spans 14 residues. From germline, CDR1 is SGHTA and CDR2 FQGNSA. The V and J ends lost 5 bases and 7 bases, in that order; junction bases with no gene match: 10. In DNA form, the CDR3 reads TGTGCCAGCAGCGTTACGGGGGGGGTTAGTGAGCAGTACTTC. Translation gives CASSVTGGVSEQYF.